The present T cell receptor beta chain was sequenced within a study of T cell responses to AZD1222 COVID-19 vaccine. The CDR3 is made up of 16 amino acids. CDR1 and CDR2 from the germline V gene are SEHNR and FQNEAQ (reference sequence). Trimming shortened V by 5 bases and J by 4 bases, and 15 bases separated the two germline ends. Measured with immunoSEQ multiplex PCR; TCRdb has only the in-frame clones, and not every one. The sample yields fewer than 150,000 clones, 88% seen once. Study results and limitations: Repertoire collection took place solely once the T cell response had peaked.

As regards this clone: Antigen specificity is unknown.

This rearrangement joins TRBV7-9 to TRBJ1-6; D is perhaps TRBD1 (6 bases). The specimen comprised peripheral blood, sampled 28 days after the second AZD1222 dose. The clonotype was recovered from an adult who received the AZD1222 COVID-19 vaccine. This CDR3 reads CASSPFAGTYNSPLHF. DNA for the CDR3: TGTGCCAGCAGCCCTTTCGCCGGGACATATAATTCACCCCTCCACTTT.